Listed here are 31 T cell receptor beta chains from one sample, sequenced in a study of T cell changes during pregnancy in multiple sclerosis. Libraries were prepared by immunoSEQ multiplex PCR; TCRdb keeps only in-frame clonotypes and omits some of them. The sample includes approximately 100,000 clones, around 93% of them seen just once. The input for sequencing was peripheral blood, taken after pregnancy. The receptors were gathered from a female donor with multiple sclerosis, enrolled in a pregnancy study.

V is TRBV6-5 and J is TRBJ2-7; 13 bases are a match to TRBD2. The CDR3 consists of 14 residues. Germline V gene lookup returns CDR1 MNHEY and CDR2 SVGAGI. Trimming cost V 5 bases and J 4 bases; bases outside gene matches: 2. CDR3 sequence (DNA): TGTGCCAGCAGTAGACTAGCGGGAGGTTACGAGCAGTACTTC. This encodes CASSRLAGGYEQYF.

This clone was seen a handful of times. The chain recombines TRBV7-9 with TRBJ1-1; maybe TRBD1 (6 bases). Trimming shortened V by 1 base and J by 4 bases, and 7 bases separated the two germline ends. Germline-derived CDR1 and CDR2 are SEHNR and FQNEAQ (reference sequence). The CDR3 sequence is 13 residues long. CDR3 protein: CASSLDRATEAFF. As DNA, the CDR3 is TGTGCCAGCAGCTTAGACAGGGCCACTGAAGCTTTCTTT.

This chain links TRBV5-3 with TRBJ2-7, with 7 positions matching TRBD1. TRBV5-3 is an ORF, and what it does is uncertain. V dropped 7 bases and J dropped 5; count of bases not matched to a gene: 21. The CDR3 covers 17 residues. CDR3 residues: CARLSPGQSLRPDEQYF. In nucleotides, the CDR3 is TGTGCCAGATTATCTCCGGGACAGTCGTTACGCCCTGACGAGCAGTACTTC.

The rearrangement links TRBV18 to TRBJ2-7, with TRBD2 as a possible D gene (6 bases). CDR1 and CDR2 from the germline V gene are KGHSH and LQKENI. The CDR3 runs 18 residues. The germline V and J ends were trimmed by 3 bases and 1 base, with 22 bases remaining between them. DNA of the CDR3: TGTGCCAGCTCACCCCCGGGAGTTGGCGGGGTACGATCCTACGAGCAGTACTTC. Amino acid sequence: CASSPPGVGGVRSYEQYF.

There are a few counts of this clone. V and J are TRBV29-1 and TRBJ1-1; D gene ambiguous. CDR1 is SQVTM and CDR2 is ANQGSEA in the germline V gene. The CDR3 runs to 11 residues. V lost 6 bases, J lost 8 bases, and 13 bases lay in between. CDR3 residues: CSVLNEGEAFF. The CDR3 region has the DNA TGCAGCGTACTCAACGAGGGCGAAGCTTTCTTT.

This chain joins TRBV11-2 and TRBJ1-1; D is unclear. The ends were cut back, 2 bases at V and 3 bases at J, with 13 bases in the middle. The germline V gene has CDR1 SGHAT and CDR2 FQNNGV. The CDR3 sequence is 15 residues long. In nucleotides, the CDR3 is TGTGCCAGCAGCTTATATCCGGGGATGGACACTGAAGCTTTCTTT. The encoded protein is CASSLYPGMDTEAFF.

This clone was counted once. The J gene is TRBJ2-2, the V gene TRBV11-2; 7 bases are shared with TRBD1. Per germline, CDR1 SGHAT and CDR2 FQNNGV. This CDR3 is built from 15 residues. The ends lost 3 bases at V and 2 bases at J; junction bases unmatched: 3. CDR3 nucleotides: TGTGCCAGCAGCTTCGGACAGGTTAACACCGGGGAGCTGTTTTTT. Translated: CASSFGQVNTGELFF.

V is TRBV10-3 and J is TRBJ2-3; the match to TRBD2 covers 7 bases. V trimming: 6 bases; J trimming: 6 bases; junction bases outside the gene matches: 6. In germline, CDR1 is ENHRY, CDR2 SYGVKD. The CDR3 extends over 13 amino acids. CDR3 loop: CAIRGGTADTQYF. The CDR3 DNA sequence: TGTGCCATCAGGGGGGGGACCGCGGATACGCAGTATTTT.

The chain couples TRBV5-1 to TRBJ2-5; 7 nucleotides align to TRBD2. V lost 3 bases to trimming and J lost 4 bases; unmatched junction nucleotides: 9. The CDR3 loop spans 15 amino acids. Germline CDR1 and CDR2: SGHRS and YFSETQ. The CDR3, as DNA: TGCGCCAGCAGCTCAGCGGGGTGGGGAGCAGAGACCCAGTACTTC. It yields the protein CASSSAGWGAETQYF.

The chain links TRBV19 to TRBJ2-1, with 7 bases fitting TRBD2. Germline V gives CDR1 LNHDA, CDR2 SQIVND (reference sequence). CDR3 length: 13 amino acids. J was trimmed by 12 bases and V by 0 bases; bases with no gene match: 5. The CDR3 coding sequence is TGTGCCAGTAGTATAGACGGAGCGGGGCGGCAGTTCTTC. Translated: CASSIDGAGRQFF.

The CDR3 DNA reads as TGCGCCAGCAGCCCAACAGGGTTTGGGTCGGACATTCAGTACTTC. This encodes CASSPTGFGSDIQYF. The V call is TRBV5-1, the J call TRBJ2-4, with D possibly TRBD1 on 6 matching bases. Germline V gives CDR1 SGHRS, CDR2 YFSETQ. V was clipped by 4 bases and J by 8 bases, with 19 bases between them. This CDR3 is built from 15 residues.

Only one count was recorded for this clone. The chain employs TRBV18 and TRBJ1-1, with D uncertain. CDR1 is KGHSH and CDR2 is LQKENI in the germline V gene. CDR3 length equals 15 residues. The germline V and J ends were trimmed by 0 bases and 4 bases, with 12 bases remaining between them. CDR3 loop: CASSPPTTSGTEAFF. CDR3 nucleotides: TGTGCCAGCTCACCACCCACGACTTCCGGCACTGAAGCTTTCTTT.

The gene calls are TRBV27 and TRBJ1-2; TRBD1 aligns across 9 bases. Germline V gives CDR1 MNHEY, CDR2 SMNVEV (reference sequence). J was trimmed by 7 bases and V by 2 bases; bases with no gene match: 8. The CDR3 runs to 15 residues. The CDR3 nucleotides read TGTGCCAGCAGTTTACAGGGACAGGGCACCGGTGGCTACACCTTC. Its translation: CASSLQGQGTGGYTF.

The gene calls are TRBV7-3 and TRBJ2-1, with TRBD2 matching 10 bases. The ends lost 5 bases at V and 6 bases at J; junction bases unmatched: 7. Looked up from germline, CDR1 is SGHTA and CDR2 is FQGTGA. The CDR3 spans 15 residues. CDR3 residues: CASSQLAGMGNEQFF. CDR3 nucleotide sequence: TGTGCCAGCAGCCAACTAGCGGGGATGGGCAATGAGCAGTTCTTC.

The V call is TRBV5-8, the J call TRBJ2-3; TRBD1 matches 8 bases. Trimming at V came to 4 bases and at J to 2 bases, leaving 6 bases not matched to a gene. The CDR3 totals 15 residues. The germline V gene has CDR1 SGHTS and CDR2 YDEGEE. The CDR3 DNA sequence: TGTGCCAGCAGCCTAAGGACAGGGAACACAGATACGCAGTATTTT. It is translated as CASSLRTGNTDTQYF.

V and J are TRBV6-1 and TRBJ2-2, with D perhaps TRBD2 (5 bases). The CDR3 is 16 residues long. The germline V and J ends were trimmed by 1 base and 2 bases, with 11 bases remaining between them. Per germline, CDR1 MNHNS and CDR2 SASEGT. This CDR3 is CASSEVEGRNTGELFF. CDR3 in DNA: TGTGCCAGCAGTGAAGTCGAAGGGAGAAACACCGGGGAGCTGTTTTTT.

The V gene is TRBV6-5, the J gene TRBJ1-2; possibly TRBD1 for D (5 bases). V gave up 4 bases and J gave up 5 bases, with 11 bases separating them. The CDR3 loop spans 13 amino acids. Germline CDR1 and CDR2: MNHEY and SVGAGI. The CDR3 nucleotides are TGTGCCAGCAGTTTAGGGGCAGCATATGGCTACACCTTC. Translating it yields CASSLGAAYGYTF.

The chain carries TRBV27 and TRBJ2-1; TRBD2 matches at 8 bases. The CDR3 has 15 residues. Germline CDR1 and CDR2: MNHEY and SMNVEV (reference sequence). J was trimmed by 7 bases and V by 0 bases; bases with no gene match: 5. The CDR3 is CASSLSGSGGNEQFF. The DNA of the CDR3 is TGTGCCAGCAGTTTATCGGGTTCGGGGGGGAATGAGCAGTTCTTC.

The V call is TRBV4-1, the J call TRBJ1-2; no definite D call. The V gene lost 0 bases and the J gene lost 5 bases, with 7 bases spanning the gap. The germline V gene encodes CDR1 MGHRA and CDR2 YSYEKL. The CDR3 runs to 13 residues. CDR3: CASSQEPGYGYTF. CDR3 nucleotides: TGCGCCAGCAGCCAAGAACCGGGATATGGCTACACCTTC.

V is TRBV11-3 and J is TRBJ2-7; 7 bases agree with TRBD1. This CDR3 comprises 15 residues. V lost 1 base to trimming and J lost 6 bases; unmatched junction nucleotides: 9. CDR1 SGHNT and CDR2 YENEEA come from the germline V gene. The CDR3 DNA reads as TGTGCCAGCAGCTTAGGACCACAGGGGACCCGCGAGCAGTACTTC. It translates to CASSLGPQGTREQYF.

The V gene is TRBV7-2, the J gene TRBJ2-7; D is unresolved. V lost 6 bases to trimming and J lost 6 bases, with 21 bases between them. The CDR3 runs 15 residues. Germline V lookup: CDR1 SGHTA, CDR2 FQGNSA. The CDR3 here is CASSSSRLRESEQYF. The DNA of the CDR3 is TGTGCCAGCAGTTCCAGTAGACTTCGTGAGAGCGAGCAGTACTTC. The whole variable domain, remainder taken from reference TRBV7-2 and TRBJ2-7, is GAGVSQSPSNKVTEKGKDVELRCDPISGHTALYWYRQSLGQGLEFLIYFQGNSAPDKSGLPSDRFSAERTGGSVSTLTIQRTQQEDSAVYLCASSSSRLRESEQYFGPGTRLTVT.

The CDR3 DNA sequence: TGTGCCAGCAGCTTAGAGGGGACAGGGGATTGGGAGACCCAGTACTTC. Translating it yields CASSLEGTGDWETQYF. The chain links TRBV7-9 to TRBJ2-5, with 10 nucleotides matching TRBD1. V was clipped by 1 base and J by 5 bases; unmatched bases: 7. CDR1 and CDR2 from the germline V gene are SEHNR and FQNEAQ (reference sequence). This CDR3 spans 16 amino acids. Combining the CDR3 with reference TRBV7-9 and TRBJ2-5 gives the whole variable domain DTGVSQNPRHKITKRGQNVTFRCDPISEHNRLYWYRQTLGQGPEFLTYFQNEAQLEKSRLLSDRFSAERPKGSFSTLEIQRTEQGDSAMYLCASSLEGTGDWETQYFGPGTRLLVL.

The chain uses TRBV10-3 and TRBJ1-1; perhaps TRBD1 as D (6 bases). Trimming removed 2 bases from V and 0 bases from J, with 10 bases in between. This CDR3 contains 15 residues. CDR1 and CDR2 (germline): ENHRY, SYGVKD. The CDR3 nucleotides read TGTGCCATCAGTGAGGTGAGGGGGTTGAACACTGAAGCTTTCTTT. Its translation is CAISEVRGLNTEAFF.

The V call is TRBV14, the J call TRBJ2-5; 7 bases map to TRBD2. The CDR3 contains 13 residues. V dropped 6 bases and J dropped 4; count of bases not matched to a gene: 5. Germline V gene lookup returns CDR1 SGHDN and CDR2 FVKESK. CDR3 nucleotide sequence: TGTGCCAGCAGTCGTAGCGGGCTAGAGACCCAGTACTTC. This translates into CASSRSGLETQYF.

This clone was counted once. The J gene is TRBJ1-3, the V gene TRBV7-9; weak D call: TRBD1 (6 bases). The CDR3 is made up of 15 amino acids. The germline V gene has CDR1 SEHNR and CDR2 FQNEAQ (reference sequence). V lost 5 bases to trimming and J lost 4 bases, with 15 bases between them. For the CDR3, the DNA is TGTGCCAGCAGCCTGGCGGGGGGCACGGGAAACACCATATATTTT. This sequence encodes CASSLAGGTGNTIYF.

This clone turned up a few times. This chain joins TRBV9 and TRBJ1-4, with a weak D call TRBD1 (5 bases). The CDR3 contains 14 residues. Looked up from germline, CDR1 is SGDLS and CDR2 is YYNGEE. The V end was cut by 0 bases, the J end by 10 bases, with 13 bases between. The CDR3 sequence is CASSVGSGDGKLFF. Here the CDR3 DNA reads TGTGCCAGCAGCGTAGGCTCGGGGGACGGAAAACTGTTTTTT.

The chain employs TRBV5-5 and TRBJ1-1; D possibly corresponds to TRBD1 (6 bases). Germline V CDR1 and CDR2: SGHKS, YYEKEE (reference sequence). Trimming shortened V by 0 bases and J by 5 bases, and 14 bases separated the two germline ends. The CDR3 has 15 amino acids. The CDR3 loop reads CASSLEGGRGTEAFF. CDR3 DNA: TGTGCCAGCAGCTTGGAGGGCGGCAGGGGAACTGAAGCTTTCTTT.

CDR3 nucleotide sequence: TGCGCCAGCAGCCAAGATACAGGGAGCTCCTACGAGCAGTACTTC. As protein: CASSQDTGSSYEQYF. V usage is TRBV4-1 and J usage is TRBJ2-7; possible D gene TRBD1, 6 bases. The CDR3 runs 15 residues. Germline loops: CDR1 MGHRA, CDR2 YSYEKL. Trimming took off 0 bases at V and 0 bases at J, with 9 bases between the two ends.

This chain uses TRBV30 with TRBJ2-5; TRBD1 aligns across 9 bases. Trimming removed 3 bases from V and 4 bases from J; junction bases left unmatched: 3. The CDR3 is 13 amino acids. Per germline, CDR1 GTSNPN and CDR2 SVGIG (reference sequence). The chain's CDR3 is CAWSTDRGETQYF. The CDR3 DNA reads as TGTGCCTGGAGCACGGACAGGGGAGAGACCCAGTACTTC.

A note on this clone: This same CDR3 is encoded by further DNA sequences in the sample. V gene TRBV20-1 combines with J gene TRBJ1-1, with 8 bases identical to TRBD1. The CDR3 length is 11 residues. CDR1 and CDR2 from the germline V gene are DFQATT and SNEGSKA (reference sequence). Trimming cost V 5 bases and J 4 bases; bases outside gene matches: 0. The CDR3 spells CSADRGTEAFF. As DNA, the CDR3 is TGCAGTGCTGACAGGGGCACTGAAGCTTTCTTT.

The J gene is TRBJ2-2, the V gene TRBV2; 7 nucleotides line up with TRBD1. The CDR3 sequence is 13 residues long. Per the germline V gene, CDR1 is SNHLY and CDR2 is FYNNEI. Germline trimming cut 7 bases from V and 8 bases from J; bases unmatched to any gene: 7. DNA for the CDR3: TGTGCCAGCACGACAGGGCTTAGAGGGGAGCTGTTTTTT. Its translation: CASTTGLRGELFF.